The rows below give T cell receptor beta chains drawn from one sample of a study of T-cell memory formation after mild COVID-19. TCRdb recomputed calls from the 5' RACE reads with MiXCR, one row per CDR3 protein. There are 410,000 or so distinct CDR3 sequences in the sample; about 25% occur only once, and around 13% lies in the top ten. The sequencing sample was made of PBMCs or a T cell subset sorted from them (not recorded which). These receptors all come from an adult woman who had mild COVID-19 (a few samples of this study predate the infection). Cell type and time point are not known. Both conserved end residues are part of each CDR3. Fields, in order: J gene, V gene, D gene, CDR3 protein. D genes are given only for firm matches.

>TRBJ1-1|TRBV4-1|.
CASSQPGRAAEAFF
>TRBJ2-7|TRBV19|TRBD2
CASSIGPAGGRYEQYF
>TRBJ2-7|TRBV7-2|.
CASSLGPGAVEQYF
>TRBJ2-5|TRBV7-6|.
CASSLMRAAETQYF
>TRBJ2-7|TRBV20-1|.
CSARGRVAYEQYF
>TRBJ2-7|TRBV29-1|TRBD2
CSVGTTSARSSYEQYF
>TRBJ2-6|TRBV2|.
CASIQYSGANVLTF
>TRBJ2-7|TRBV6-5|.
CASTTPGSYEQYF
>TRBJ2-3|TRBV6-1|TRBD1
CASSVVQGAKTDTQYF
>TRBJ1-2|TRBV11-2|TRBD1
CASTKGSITRWTGGHYGYTF
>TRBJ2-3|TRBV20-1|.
CSASSGASRTDTQYF
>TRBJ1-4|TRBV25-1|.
CASSETGIKEKLFF
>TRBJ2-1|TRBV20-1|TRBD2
CSTPGLAGGRSYNEQFF
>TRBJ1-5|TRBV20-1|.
CSARGGRRNQPQHF
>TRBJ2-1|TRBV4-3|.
CASSQDASDYNEQFF
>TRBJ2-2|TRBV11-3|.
CASSLGSGLRNTGELFF
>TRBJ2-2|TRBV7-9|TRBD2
CASSSPPRTSLSGELFF
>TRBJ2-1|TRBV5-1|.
CASSSWSGSSYNEQFF
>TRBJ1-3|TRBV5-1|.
CASSPVDRPSGNTIYF
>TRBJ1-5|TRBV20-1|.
CSASGGLGGQPQHF
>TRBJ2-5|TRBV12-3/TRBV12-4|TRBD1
CASAARGTGASQETQYF
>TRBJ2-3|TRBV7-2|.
CASSQGLLGSTDTQYF
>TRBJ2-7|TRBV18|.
CASSPGGPIYEQYF
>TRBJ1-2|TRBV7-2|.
CASSSLGPVWGYTF
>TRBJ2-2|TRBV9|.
CASSVVGGTGELFF
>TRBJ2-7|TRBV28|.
CASSLQRTYEQYF
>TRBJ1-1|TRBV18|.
CASSPPMTDRGPLNAEAFF
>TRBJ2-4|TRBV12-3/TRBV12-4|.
CASTGTYGRAKNIQYF
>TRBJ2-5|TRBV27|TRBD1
CASRGTGGSKTQYF
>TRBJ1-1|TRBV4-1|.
CASSQEIGTEAFF
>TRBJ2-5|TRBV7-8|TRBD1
CASSQGQGWLGETQYF
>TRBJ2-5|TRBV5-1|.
CASSYGPRGETQYF
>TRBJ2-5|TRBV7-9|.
CASSLDQRETQYF
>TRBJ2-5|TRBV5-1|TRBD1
CASSEGTGGETQYF
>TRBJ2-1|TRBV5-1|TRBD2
CASSLEGLVNNEQFF
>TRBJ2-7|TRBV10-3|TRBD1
CAIRGQGGSEQYF
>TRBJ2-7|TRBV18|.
CASSPGTDPYEQYF
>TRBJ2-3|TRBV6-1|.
CASSGGPGGTDTQYF
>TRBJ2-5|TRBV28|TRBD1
CASSSGGQGAETQYF